Below are 9 T cell receptor beta chains sequenced from a single sample in a study of blood T cell repertoires in COVID-19. TCRdb's copy holds only in-frame clones and misses some; the assay was immunoSEQ multiplex PCR. This sample has around 70,000 clones, with approximately 91% found just once. Sequenced input: peripheral blood. The receptors were sampled from a human donor in a cohort sampled during active COVID-19.

The chain is built from TRBV5-8 and TRBJ1-3, with a weak D call TRBD1 (5 bases). This CDR3 contains 15 residues. The germline gives CDR1 SGHTS, CDR2 YDEGEE. Deletions cut 2 bases from V and 6 bases from J, with 15 bases between. Here the CDR3 reads CASSLFGGGINTIYF. In DNA, the CDR3 is TGTGCCAGCAGCTTATTCGGGGGAGGTATAAACACCATATATTTT.

The CDR3 nucleotides are TGTGCCTGGACCCGGACTGCTTCTTCCTACAATGAGCAGTTCTTC. Its protein is CAWTRTASSYNEQFF. J is TRBJ2-1 and V is TRBV30; D may be TRBD2 (5 bases). This CDR3 is built from 15 residues. Germline V lookup: CDR1 GTSNPN, CDR2 SVGIG (reference sequence). Trimming took 4 bases from V and 1 from J, leaving 14 bases between them.

The CDR3 DNA follows: TGTGCCAGCAGTCAGGGGTTCCCCGGCTACACCTTC. Amino acid sequence: CASSQGFPGYTF. The V call is TRBV12-3 or TRBV12-4, the J call TRBJ1-2; a weak D match, TRBD1 (6 bases). Trimming cost V 5 bases and J 8 bases, with 12 bases left between them. The CDR3 length is 12 residues.

The chain has TRBV3-1 (or the pseudogene TRBV3-2) and TRBJ2-7; D ambiguous. V shed 2 bases and J shed 4 bases, with 6 bases lying between them. This CDR3 is built from 12 residues. CDR1 is LGHDT and CDR2 is YNNKEL in the germline V gene (reference sequence). The CDR3 region is CASSQTRYEQYF. CDR3 in DNA: TGTGCCAGCAGCCAAACCAGGTACGAGCAGTACTTC.

The chain links TRBV14 to TRBJ2-1; TRBD2 agrees at 7 bases. This CDR3 region has 15 residues. Per the germline V gene, CDR1 is SGHDN and CDR2 is FVKESK. Losses at the gene ends were 1 base for V and 6 bases for J; bases not matched to a gene: 6. CDR3 in amino acids: CASSQVGGYLNEQFF. CDR3 in DNA: TGTGCCAGCAGCCAAGTGGGAGGGTATCTCAATGAGCAGTTCTTC.

V gene TRBV14 combines with J gene TRBJ1-1; TRBD1 matches 8 bases. CDR3 length equals 14 residues. Per germline, CDR1 SGHDN and CDR2 FVKESK. Trimming at V came to 5 bases and at J to 4 bases, leaving 6 bases not matched to a gene. Here the CDR3 reads CASSSTGGSTEAFF. The CDR3 DNA reads TGTGCCAGCAGCTCCACAGGGGGGAGCACTGAAGCTTTCTTT.

The rearrangement joins TRBV6-6 to TRBJ1-5; TRBD1 matches 8 bases. Germline V lookup: CDR1 MNHNY, CDR2 SVGAGI (reference sequence). The CDR3 contains 14 residues. The trim removed 4 bases at V and 5 bases at J, leaving 4 bases unmatched. CDR3 sequence: CASSWDRTHQPQHF. Here the CDR3 DNA reads TGTGCCAGCAGTTGGGACAGGACTCATCAGCCCCAGCATTTT.

The chain couples TRBV29-1 to TRBJ1-1, with D tentatively TRBD1 (5 bases). Trimming removed 8 bases from V and 7 bases from J, with 20 bases in between. Germline V gives CDR1 SQVTM, CDR2 ANQGSEA. The CDR3 extends over 13 amino acids. The CDR3 coding sequence is TGCAGCACTGGGGCGGTCGGCCGCTATGAAGCTTTCTTT. Its translation: CSTGAVGRYEAFF.

The CDR3 sequence: CASSGGALYNEQFF. The CDR3 bases are TGTGCCAGCAGCGGCGGGGCTCTATACAATGAGCAGTTCTTC. This chain joins TRBV7-3 and TRBJ2-1; possible D gene TRBD2, 6 bases. The CDR3 totals 14 residues. Per the germline V gene, CDR1 is SGHTA and CDR2 is FQGTGA. V gave up 5 bases and J gave up 4 bases, with 12 bases separating them.